The 25 T cell receptor beta chains in this list originate from one sample, sequenced in a study of blood T cell repertoires in COVID-19. Here immunoSEQ multiplex PCR was the method, and the copy in TCRdb shows in-frame clones only, minus some. The sample gives around 150,000 clones, approximately 80% of which show up once; roughly 17% is in the top ten. Sequenced material: peripheral blood. All receptors come from a man aged 45 to 65 with acute or convalescent COVID-19.

This chain uses TRBV5-4 with TRBJ2-7, with TRBD2 matching 8 bases. The junction had 15 bases not matched to a gene; V was cut back by 4 bases and J by 6 bases. The CDR3 has 16 residues. Germline V gives CDR1 SGHNT, CDR2 YYREEE (reference sequence). In nucleotides, the CDR3 is TGTGCCAGCAGCCGGGGACTGGGACTAGAAAAGACCGAGCAGTACTTC. Its translation: CASSRGLGLEKTEQYF.

The V call is TRBV5-1, the J call TRBJ2-5, with D tentatively TRBD1 (6 bases). Trimming stripped 4 bases from V and 4 bases from J, with 17 bases between. Germline V lookup: CDR1 SGHRS, CDR2 YFSETQ. There are 15 residues in the CDR3. The CDR3 protein is CASSRNRADGETQYF. As DNA, the CDR3 is TGCGCCAGCAGCAGAAACAGGGCTGACGGAGAGACCCAGTACTTC. Drawing the rest from reference TRBV5-1 and TRBJ2-5, the complete variable domain is KAGVTQTPRYLIKTRGQQVTLSCSPISGHRSVSWYQQTPGQGLQFLFEYFSETQRNKGNFPGRFSGRQFSNSRSEMNVSTLELGDSALYLCASSRNRADGETQYFGPGTRLLVL.

The CDR3 loop is CASSQEVIKGASLEAFF. For the CDR3, the DNA is TGTGCCAGCAGCCAAGAGGTGATCAAGGGGGCTAGCTTGGAAGCTTTCTTT. The rearrangement uses TRBV3-1 (or the pseudogene TRBV3-2) and TRBJ1-1; 7 nucleotides match TRBD1. The germline V gene encodes CDR1 LGHDT and CDR2 YNNKEL (reference sequence). With 0 bases clipped from V and 8 bases from J, the junction kept 15 bases outside the gene matches. This CDR3 region has 17 residues.

This chain links TRBV3-1 (or the pseudogene TRBV3-2) with TRBJ1-1; D possibly corresponds to TRBD1 (5 bases). This CDR3 is 12 amino acids long. Germline V gives CDR1 LGHDT, CDR2 YNNKEL (reference sequence). The V end was cut by 4 bases, the J end by 3 bases, with 6 bases between. CDR3 loop: CASSLGDTEAFF. CDR3 DNA sequence: TGTGCCAGCAGCCTAGGGGACACTGAAGCTTTCTTT.

This clone was seen a single time. The V and J genes are TRBV3-1 (or the pseudogene TRBV3-2) and TRBJ2-5, with TRBD2 identical over 14 bases. This CDR3 has 20 residues. J gave up 1 base and V 0 bases, and 10 bases lay outside the gene matches. In germline, CDR1 is LGHDT, CDR2 YNNKEL (reference sequence). This CDR3 is CASSQDLGTSGGEVQETQYF. The CDR3 DNA sequence: TGTGCCAGCAGCCAAGATCTTGGGACTAGCGGGGGAGAGGTCCAAGAGACCCAGTACTTC.

The rearrangement links TRBV2 to TRBJ1-4, with D unresolved. The V and J ends lost 2 bases and 4 bases respectively, with 8 bases between them. The CDR3 runs to 14 residues. The V gene's germline CDR1 is SNHLY and CDR2 FYNNEI. CDR3 protein: CASSEWWLNEKLFF. The CDR3 coding sequence is TGTGCCAGCAGTGAATGGTGGCTTAATGAAAAACTGTTTTTT.

The chain couples TRBV9 to TRBJ2-1; 12 bases agree with TRBD2. Germline V gene lookup returns CDR1 SGDLS and CDR2 YYNGEE. V lost 3 bases to trimming and J lost 7 bases; unmatched junction nucleotides: 8. The CDR3 extends over 16 amino acids. The DNA of the CDR3 is TGTGCCAGCAGCGCGACGCCTAGCGGGGGGGATAATGAGCAGTTCTTC. It translates to CASSATPSGGDNEQFF. The whole variable domain, filled in from reference TRBV9 and TRBJ2-1, reads DSGVTQTPKHLITATGQRVTLRCSPRSGDLSVYWYQQSLDQGLQFLIQYYNGEERAKGNILERFSAQQFPDLHSELNLSSLELGDSALYFCASSATPSGGDNEQFFGPGTRLTVL.

The chain employs TRBV6-6 and TRBJ1-5, with D possibly matching TRBD1 (5 bases). V was clipped by 0 bases and J by 11 bases, with 8 bases between them. The CDR3 has 12 amino acids. Germline CDR1 and CDR2: MNHNY and SVGAGI (reference sequence). The CDR3 sequence is CASSYSGGAQHF. Here the CDR3 DNA reads TGTGCCAGCAGTTACTCGGGAGGGGCCCAGCATTTT.

The V call is TRBV6-5, the J call TRBJ2-7; TRBD1 agrees at 9 bases. V shed 2 bases and J 4 bases; nucleotides not matched to a gene: 6. Germline-derived CDR1 and CDR2 are MNHEY and SVGAGI. CDR3 length: 15 amino acids. CDR3 protein: CASSYGGTGSYEQYF. The CDR3 DNA follows: TGTGCCAGCAGTTACGGGGGGACAGGGTCGTACGAGCAGTACTTC.

This rearrangement joins TRBV30 to TRBJ1-5; unclear D gene. CDR1 is GTSNPN and CDR2 is SVGIG in the germline V gene (reference sequence). This CDR3 region has 13 residues. V lost 2 bases to trimming and J lost 4 bases, with 9 bases between them. The CDR3 DNA sequence: TGTGCCTGGAGTAAGGGAGGGAATCAGCCCCAGCATTTT. Translation gives CAWSKGGNQPQHF. Together with reference TRBV30 and TRBJ1-5, the CDR3 gives the full variable domain: SQTIHQWPATLVQPVGSPLSLECTVEGTSNPNLYWYRQAAGRGLQLLFYSVGIGQISSEVPQNLSASRPQDRQFILSSKKLLLSDSGFYLCAWSKGGNQPQHFGDGTRLSIL.

The rearrangement uses TRBV19 and TRBJ1-1, with D maybe TRBD1 (6 bases). The V gene lost 6 bases and the J gene lost 1 base, with 9 bases spanning the gap. The CDR3 extends over 13 amino acids. From germline, CDR1 is LNHDA and CDR2 SQIVND (reference sequence). The CDR3, as DNA: TGTGCCAGTAGCTTACAGGGGAACACTGAAGCTTTCTTT. Translating it yields CASSLQGNTEAFF.

The DNA for the CDR3 is TGTGCCAGCAGTGAAGGCCCGGGAGAGGCGCAGTATTTT. This encodes CASSEGPGEAQYF. V and J are TRBV2 and TRBJ2-3, with TRBD2 as a possible D gene (6 bases). The V gene lost 1 base and the J gene lost 10 bases, with 12 bases spanning the gap. This CDR3 contains 13 residues. The germline CDR1 and CDR2 sequences are SNHLY and FYNNEI.

The chain employs TRBV24-1 and TRBJ2-5; TRBD1 might be the D (5 bases). CDR1 is KGHDR and CDR2 is SFDVKD in the germline V gene. The CDR3 extends over 13 amino acids. V lost 2 bases, J lost 3 bases, and 6 bases lay in between. The CDR3 loop reads CATSDSGKETQYF. CDR3 in DNA: TGTGCCACCAGTGATTCAGGGAAAGAGACCCAGTACTTC.

CDR3 in amino acids: CASSQDGRSGNEQFF. CDR3 bases: TGCGCCAGCAGCCAAGATGGGCGGAGCGGGAATGAGCAGTTCTTC. This chain uses TRBV4-1 with TRBJ2-1; tentatively, D is TRBD2 (6 bases). Germline CDR1 MGHRA, CDR2 YSYEKL. V lost 0 bases, J lost 7 bases, and 13 bases lay in between. This CDR3 has 15 residues.

This rearrangement joins TRBV7-2 to TRBJ1-1; D unclear. The V and J ends lost 7 bases and 5 bases respectively, with 14 bases between them. The CDR3 contains 13 residues. Germline CDR1 reads SGHTA; CDR2 reads FQGNSA. The CDR3 coding sequence is TGTGCCAGCACCCTAGTTTTGCGGACTGAAGCTTTCTTT. Protein sequence: CASTLVLRTEAFF. The full variable domain, rest sourced from reference TRBV7-2 and TRBJ1-1, is GAGVSQSPSNKVTEKGKDVELRCDPISGHTALYWYRQSLGQGLEFLIYFQGNSAPDKSGLPSDRFSAERTGGSVSTLTIQRTQQEDSAVYLCASTLVLRTEAFFGQGTRLTVV.

This chain joins TRBV5-8 and TRBJ2-1; 14 nucleotides align to TRBD2. Germline trimming cut 4 bases from V and 10 bases from J; bases unmatched to any gene: 7. CDR3 length: 15 amino acids. Germline lookup yields CDR1 SGHTS and CDR2 YDEGEE. CDR3 DNA sequence: TGTGCCAGCAGCCCGACTAGCGGGGGGGCCCGAGAGCAGTTCTTC. This gives the protein CASSPTSGGAREQFF.

The V call is TRBV5-1, the J call TRBJ2-1; the D gene is possibly TRBD2 (5 bases). This CDR3 has 14 amino acids. Between the trimmed V and J ends, which lost 3 bases and 7 bases, there was a span of 14 bases. The germline V gene has CDR1 SGHRS and CDR2 YFSETQ. CDR3 sequence: CASSSGEERNEQFF. The CDR3 DNA is TGCGCCAGCAGCTCCGGGGAAGAAAGGAATGAGCAGTTCTTC.

The V and J genes are TRBV30 and TRBJ2-3, with TRBD2 matching 8 bases. The J segment lost 2 bases and the V segment lost 2 bases, leaving 6 bases of the junction unmatched. The germline CDR1 and CDR2 sequences are GTSNPN and SVGIG (reference sequence). The CDR3 spans 15 residues. The chain's CDR3 is CAWSLGGGFTDTQYF. Written as DNA, the CDR3 is TGTGCCTGGAGTCTGGGCGGGGGGTTCACAGATACGCAGTATTTT.

This clone was recorded only once. The rearrangement links TRBV2 to TRBJ1-1, with D perhaps TRBD1 (6 bases). This CDR3 contains 17 residues. V lost 0 bases, J lost 4 bases, and 18 bases lay in between. Germline V gives CDR1 SNHLY, CDR2 FYNNEI. The CDR3 loop reads CASSEAEKRGASTEAFF. In DNA, the CDR3 is TGTGCCAGCAGTGAAGCGGAGAAACGGGGGGCCAGCACTGAAGCTTTCTTT.

J is TRBJ1-2 and V is TRBV27; 7 bases fit TRBD1. V was clipped by 5 bases and J by 7 bases; unmatched bases: 10. From germline, CDR1 is MNHEY and CDR2 SMNVEV (reference sequence). CDR3 size: 14 residues. The chain's CDR3 is CASSLPTGSGGYTF. CDR3 sequence (DNA): TGTGCCAGCAGTCTACCGACAGGGTCAGGTGGCTACACCTTC.

This sequence joins TRBV19 and TRBJ2-6, with a possible D match to TRBD1 (5 bases). The CDR3 covers 16 residues. The V gene's germline CDR1 is LNHDA and CDR2 SQIVND (reference sequence). V lost 8 bases, J lost 1 base, and 15 bases lay in between. This CDR3 reads CASQQVSLSGANVLTF. The CDR3 nucleotides are TGTGCCAGTCAACAGGTTTCGCTTTCTGGGGCCAACGTCCTGACTTTC.

This rearrangement joins TRBV3-1 (or the pseudogene TRBV3-2) to TRBJ1-2; a weak D match, TRBD1 (5 bases). Germline CDR1 LGHDT, CDR2 YNNKEL (reference sequence). V was pared by 4 bases and J by 6 bases, with 24 bases between. The CDR3 is 17 residues long. DNA of the CDR3: TGTGCCAGCAGCCTAGCAAGGATTAGGACAACCAGGGATGGCTACACCTTC. This gives the protein CASSLARIRTTRDGYTF.

The chain carries TRBV6-2 or TRBV6-3 and TRBJ1-2; no clear D gene. Trimming took 2 bases from V and 3 from J, leaving 10 bases between them. From germline, CDR1 is MNHEY and CDR2 SVGEGT. CDR3 size: 14 residues. The CDR3 DNA sequence: TGTGCCAGCAGTTACGAGGCCTCCTACTATGGCTACACCTTC. Protein: CASSYEASYYGYTF.

This chain links TRBV5-1 with TRBJ1-2, with TRBD1 identical over 7 bases. CDR1 is SGHRS, CDR2 YFSETQ, per germline. The CDR3 covers 17 residues. The junction had 14 bases not matched to a gene; V was cut back by 4 bases and J by 2 bases. Written as DNA, the CDR3 is TGCGCCAGCAGCCTGGGGCCCACAAGGGGGCAGAACTATGGCTACACCTTC. Its protein is CASSLGPTRGQNYGYTF.

The chain carries TRBV4-2 and TRBJ2-3, with a possible D match to TRBD2 (6 bases). V lost 1 base, J lost 6 bases, and 14 bases lay in between. Germline CDR1 and CDR2: LGHNA and YNFKEQ. This CDR3 contains 15 residues. In DNA form, the CDR3 reads TGTGCCAGCAGCCAAGGTGGGGGGACGGCGGATACGCAGTATTTT. Residues: CASSQGGGTADTQYF.